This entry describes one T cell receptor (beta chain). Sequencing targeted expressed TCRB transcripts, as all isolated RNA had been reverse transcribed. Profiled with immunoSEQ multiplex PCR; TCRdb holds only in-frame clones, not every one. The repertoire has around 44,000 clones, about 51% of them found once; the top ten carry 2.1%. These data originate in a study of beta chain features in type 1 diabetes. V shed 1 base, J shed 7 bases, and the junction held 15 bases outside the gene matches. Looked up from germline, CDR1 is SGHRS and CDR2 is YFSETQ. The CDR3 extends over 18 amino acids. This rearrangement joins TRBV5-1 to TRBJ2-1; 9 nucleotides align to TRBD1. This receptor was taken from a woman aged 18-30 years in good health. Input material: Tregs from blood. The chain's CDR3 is CASSLLSRRGTGTNEQFF. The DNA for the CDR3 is TGCGCCAGCAGCTTGTTATCTCGTCGCGGGACAGGGACAAATGAGCAGTTCTTC.